This is a list of T cell receptor beta chains from one sample in a study of blood T cell repertoires in COVID-19. TCRdb keeps only in-frame clones here, not all; method: immunoSEQ multiplex PCR. The sample includes about 400,000 clones, roughly 89% of them seen just once. Input material: peripheral blood. The receptors shown here come from a woman in her twenties or thirties with acute or convalescent COVID-19. Both conserved end residues are part of each CDR3. Each record gives: V gene, D gene, J gene, clone size, CDR3 protein, CDR3 DNA. The D gene is left open where the match is weak. Rows may omit the clone size; those that give it use once, few, many or a size class.

TRBV7-7	TRBD1	TRBJ2-1	few	CASSLGQGADEQFF	TGTGCCAGCAGCTTGGGGCAGGGGGCAGATGAGCAGTTCTTC
TRBV24-1	-	TRBJ2-2	once	CATGRRGTGELFF	TGTGCCACCGGCCGGAGGGGCACCGGGGAGCTGTTTTTT
TRBV6-5	-	TRBJ2-3	-	CASRTPGLTDTQYF	TGTGCCAGCAGAACACCGGGACTCACAGATACGCAGTATTTT
TRBV5-1	TRBD2	TRBJ2-2	-	CASSLTSGGTGELFF	TGCGCCAGCAGCCTCACTAGCGGGGGCACCGGGGAGCTGTTTTTT
TRBV5-6	-	TRBJ2-1	-	CASSFMEIEQFF	TGTGCCAGCAGCTTTATGGAGATTGAGCAGTTCTTC
TRBV28	-	TRBJ1-2	-	CASSLSGYGYTF	TGTGCCAGCAGTTTATCGGGGTATGGCTACACCTTC
TRBV24-1	TRBD1	TRBJ1-2	once	CATSDPGQGKNGYTF	TGTGCCACCAGTGACCCCGGACAGGGTAAAAATGGCTACACCTTC
TRBV7-9	TRBD1	TRBJ2-6	-	CASSWDSSPGANVLTF	TGTGCCAGCAGCTGGGACAGCAGCCCTGGGGCCAACGTCCTGACTTTC
TRBV10-3	-	TRBJ2-6	-	CAISGVQGSGANVLTF	TGTGCCATCAGCGGAGTTCAGGGTTCTGGGGCCAACGTCCTGACTTTC
TRBV5-4	TRBD1	TRBJ2-7	once	CASSAPGTGYYEQYF	TGTGCCAGCAGCGCACCCGGGACAGGTTACTACGAGCAGTACTTC
TRBV2	-	TRBJ1-2	-	CASSALGNAGSYGYTF	TGTGCCAGCAGTGCTCTGGGGAATGCGGGAAGTTATGGCTACACCTTC
TRBV10-3	-	TRBJ2-7	-	CAISARGDEQYF	TGTGCCATCAGTGCCAGGGGCGACGAGCAGTACTTC
TRBV5-8	TRBD1	TRBJ1-1	-	CASSLGTGGTEAFF	TGTGCCAGCAGCTTGGGGACAGGGGGTACTGAAGCTTTCTTT
TRBV11-2	TRBD2	TRBJ2-7	-	CASSSPWTSGYYEQYF	TGTGCCAGCAGCTCCCCCTGGACTAGCGGGTACTACGAGCAGTACTTC
TRBV12-3/TRBV12-4	TRBD1	TRBJ2-5	-	CASSPGTGETQYF	TGTGCCAGCAGCCCGGGGACAGGAGAGACCCAGTACTTC
TRBV11-2	TRBD2	TRBJ2-7	-	CASSLVAGGNHEQYF	TGTGCCAGCAGCTTAGTAGCGGGAGGAAACCACGAGCAGTACTTC
TRBV15	TRBD1	TRBJ1-2	-	CATSRTGTGLYGYTF	TGTGCCACCAGCAGGACCGGGACAGGGCTCTATGGCTACACCTTC
TRBV5-6	TRBD1	TRBJ1-2	-	CASSLSPDRVGLGGYTF	TGTGCCAGCAGCTTGTCCCCGGACAGGGTTGGATTGGGTGGCTACACCTTC
TRBV24-1	TRBD2	TRBJ2-3	-	CATSDLGSGFSGGDGATQYF	TGTGCCACCAGTGATTTGGGATCCGGGTTTAGCGGGGGGGATGGTGCTACGCAGTATTTT
TRBV6-5	-	TRBJ1-1	-	CASSYSGRRGTEAFF	TGTGCCAGCAGTTACTCGGGCAGGAGGGGTACTGAAGCTTTCTTT
TRBV7-3	TRBD1	TRBJ2-3	once	CASSPGTVSTDTQYF	TGTGCCAGCAGCCCCGGGACAGTTAGCACAGATACGCAGTATTTT
TRBV4-1	TRBD1	TRBJ1-5	-	CASSQHGGTGVILGNQPQHF	TGCGCCAGCAGCCAACACGGCGGGACAGGGGTGATTCTCGGCAATCAGCCCCAGCATTTT
TRBV10-3	TRBD1	TRBJ2-7	-	CAITNRDSLDEQYF	TGTGCCATCACGAACCGGGACAGCCTAGACGAGCAGTACTTC
TRBV6-2/TRBV6-3	-	TRBJ2-3	-	CASSSPFSDYTLATQYF	TGTGCCAGCAGTTCACCCTTTTCCGACTACACATTGGCTACGCAGTATTTT
TRBV3-1/TRBV3-2	-	TRBJ1-2	-	CASSPDAVYGYTF	TGTGCCAGCAGCCCAGACGCAGTCTATGGCTACACCTTC
TRBV29-1	-	TRBJ1-2	-	CSVWIGQRGYTF	TGCAGCGTTTGGATAGGCCAGCGTGGCTACACCTTC
TRBV2	-	TRBJ1-5	-	CASSEALKSTWPQHF	TGTGCCAGCAGTGAAGCGCTTAAGAGTACTTGGCCCCAGCATTTT
TRBV5-1	-	TRBJ1-1	-	CASSLEGVRTEAFF	TGCGCCAGCAGCTTGGAAGGGGTAAGGACTGAAGCTTTCTTT
TRBV21-1	-	TRBJ2-1	-	CASSSYLQGTGTGFLVNEQFF	TGTGCCAGCAGCTCCTACCTACAGGGAACCGGGACAGGGTTTTTAGTCAATGAGCAGTTCTTC
TRBV2	-	TRBJ2-3	-	CASMVREDTQYF	TGTGCCAGCATGGTCAGGGAAGATACGCAGTATTTT
TRBV18	-	TRBJ1-1	-	CASSQQGTYPYTEAFF	TGTGCCAGCTCACAACAGGGAACCTACCCTTACACTGAAGCTTTCTTT
TRBV19	-	TRBJ2-1	-	CASNGGDSYNEQFF	TGTGCCAGTAACGGCGGGGATTCCTACAATGAGCAGTTCTTC
TRBV24-1	TRBD1	TRBJ1-2	once	CATSRTGGTMSGYTF	TGTGCCACCAGCAGGACAGGGGGCACAATGAGTGGCTACACCTTC
TRBV6-6	-	TRBJ2-7	once	CASSPTLSNEQYF	TGTGCCAGCAGCCCGACTCTTTCTAACGAGCAGTACTTC
TRBV5-4	TRBD1	TRBJ2-5	few	CASSLGGQVAKTQYF	TGTGCCAGCAGCTTGGGCGGACAGGTGGCGAAGACCCAGTACTTC
TRBV9	-	TRBJ1-1	-	CASSPPGRNTEAFF	TGTGCCAGCAGCCCCCCTGGGCGGAACACTGAAGCTTTCTTT
TRBV14	-	TRBJ1-3	few	CASSRSGGGNTIYF	TGTGCCAGCAGCCGCTCCGGGGGAGGAAACACCATATATTTT
TRBV9	TRBD1	TRBJ1-1	-	CASSARTGGGNTEAFF	TGTGCCAGCAGCGCTCGGACAGGGGGCGGGAACACTGAAGCTTTCTTT
TRBV4-1	TRBD1	TRBJ2-1	-	CASSTGQGADEQFF	TGCGCCAGCAGCACGGGACAGGGGGCCGATGAGCAGTTCTTC
TRBV6-5	TRBD2	TRBJ2-3	once	CASSPGLAGTDTQYF	TGTGCCAGCAGTCCAGGACTAGCCGGCACAGATACGCAGTATTTT
TRBV13	-	TRBJ1-1	-	CASSLESLVPGGNTEAFF	TGTGCCAGCAGCTTAGAAAGTCTTGTTCCCGGCGGGAACACTGAAGCTTTCTTT
TRBV7-3	TRBD1	TRBJ1-1	-	CASSWDRGESAFF	TGTGCCAGCAGTTGGGACAGGGGGGAGTCGGCTTTCTTT
TRBV4-1	TRBD1	TRBJ1-1	-	CASSQLGQGVTEAFF	TGCGCCAGCAGCCAGCTAGGACAGGGAGTCACTGAAGCTTTCTTT
TRBV12-3/TRBV12-4	-	TRBJ1-1	-	CASNSMNTEAFF	TGTGCCAGCAACTCTATGAACACTGAAGCTTTCTTT
TRBV14	-	TRBJ1-1	-	CASSLKPRQLEAFF	TGTGCCAGCAGCCTCAAACCAAGACAGCTGGAAGCTTTCTTT
TRBV27	TRBD1	TRBJ1-6	-	CASSRTGLSENSPLHF	TGTGCCAGCAGCAGGACAGGACTCTCGGAAAATTCACCCCTCCACTTT
TRBV7-9	TRBD1	TRBJ1-2	-	CASSLEGQGFYGYTF	TGTGCCAGCAGCTTAGAGGGACAGGGATTCTATGGCTACACCTTC
TRBV12-3/TRBV12-4	-	TRBJ1-1	-	CASSKTGNTEAFF	TGTGCCAGCAGCAAAACAGGGAACACTGAAGCTTTCTTT
TRBV10-1	TRBD2	TRBJ2-3	-	CASSDSSGATNGTDTQYF	TGCGCCAGCAGTGATTCTAGCGGGGCAACCAATGGCACAGATACGCAGTATTTT
TRBV19	-	TRBJ2-4	-	CASSIGRGPDIQYF	TGTGCCAGTAGTATAGGGAGGGGACCGGACATTCAGTACTTC
TRBV5-1	TRBD1	TRBJ2-3	-	CASSQGADTQYF	TGCGCCAGCAGCCAGGGGGCAGATACGCAGTATTTT
TRBV6-5	-	TRBJ2-1	-	CASPRDNTYNEQFF	TGTGCCAGCCCAAGGGACAATACCTACAATGAGCAGTTCTTC
TRBV29-1	-	TRBJ1-3	once	CSVIFSGNTIYF	TGCAGCGTTATATTCTCTGGAAACACCATATATTTT
TRBV27	-	TRBJ1-6	-	CASSFSSSYNSPLHF	TGTGCCAGCAGTTTCTCTAGCTCCTATAATTCACCCCTCCACTTT
TRBV5-6	TRBD1	TRBJ1-2	few	CASSLDRGVDGYTF	TGTGCCAGCAGCCTGGACAGGGGGGTCGATGGCTACACCTTC
TRBV10-3	TRBD2	TRBJ2-5	-	CAIRMTSGDPGETQYF	TGTGCCATCAGGATGACTAGCGGGGACCCGGGGGAGACCCAGTACTTC
TRBV7-2	-	TRBJ2-1	-	CASSFPGLEQFF	TGTGCCAGCAGCTTTCCAGGGCTTGAGCAGTTCTTC